This T cell receptor beta chain was found in a study of cytomegalovirus exposure and HLA in healthy donors (dated by TCRdb to 2017 to 2019). With regard to the full study: According to an earlier analysis of a few hundred of the donors, about 179 million T cells yielded roughly 100 million unique TCR beta sequences and about 300 Gb of sequence data. An early release that covered around 590 HLA-typed donors contained about 300 gigabases of sequencing data and around 80 million unique TCR sequences. Of the roughly 400 genotyped donors, 65% to 90% were placed in the genetic ancestry cluster associated with self-reported Caucasian donors. The study aimed to test whether cataloging public T cell receptors could reveal signatures of past pathogen exposure. The study used immunosequencing to profile the T cell repertoires of more than 650 subjects and linked those repertoires to cytomegalovirus serostatus. In addition to the first cohort of 500 to 850 subjects, a separate validation cohort of 100 to 150 different subjects was used. To predict cytomegalovirus infection status, the study brought together high-throughput TCR immunosequencing, statistical association of individual TCRs with disease status, and machine learning. A later analysis re-examined previously published TCR beta repertoires from several hundred donors and added high-resolution HLA genotyping to investigate patterns of TCR occurrence. Rather than using new phenotypic data, the later analysis identified candidate immune exposures from TCR beta sequences and from how often those sequences occurred across donors. In an earlier analysis of 587 of the donors, high-throughput TCR beta sequencing was used to judge whether each TCR beta V gene segment behaved as functional or pseudogenic. Alongside the repertoire data, information on donor age, sex, ethnicity and CMV serostatus was compiled. Genome-wide SNP genotypes for about 65% of the 666 donors were used in a later genetic analysis, which treated that subset as a discovery cohort. All discovery cohort repertoires had been generated using a single sequencing platform. Class I and class II HLA loci were covered by the typing at four-digit resolution. The number of donors typed differed by locus, with about 629-630 for A, B, C, DRB1 and DQB1, around 520 for DQA1, approximately 570 for DPA1, and roughly 450 for DPB1. Four to six DR-DQ haplotypes were handled as single units for association and clustering, since linkage in the cohort was strong. On average, roughly 250,000 unique TCR beta nucleotide sequences were sequenced per donor among about 400 genotyped donors of the cohort, with roughly 19% of those sequences being non-productive.

The cohort was made up of about 610 healthy bone marrow donors. All cohort members were sampled while nominally healthy, although unrecorded immune exposures were likely present. The donor was CMV seropositive and belonged to the group of a few hundred seropositive cohort members. Each donor provided a peripheral blood sample, and peripheral blood mononuclear cells were used for TCR beta sequencing. Genomic DNA was extracted from the blood cell samples with the Qiagen DNeasy Blood Extraction Kit. Findings and caveats that apply to the study as a whole: In an earlier analysis of 587 of the donors, most TCR beta V segments appeared in productive rearrangements about 90% or about 30% of the time, broadly matching IMGT annotations. This cohort had only TCR beta chains sequenced, and the lack of alpha or paired-chain data limited which features could be detected. Because counts were too low, under 20 rarely observed V segments, including chromosome 9 orphons, were left out of the earlier analysis of approximately 500 of the donors. At a false discovery rate of 0.05, a later analysis linked 15,000 to 20,000 TCR beta sequences to specific HLA alleles. A further reported finding was that TCR beta sequences accurately predicted the HLA-A and HLA-B alleles for most subjects in the first cohort. The classifier was reported to diagnose cytomegalovirus status with high specificity and sensitivity in both the original cohort and the validation cohort. The only immune exposure information available for the cohort was CMV serostatus. Presence/absence analyses assumed roughly uniform sequencing depth across donors, an assumption that may not hold. In a later genetic analysis, a missense DCLRE1C variant was associated with V-gene and J-gene trimming of TCR beta chains, and the association was replicated in an independent cohort. A later analysis found that most CMV-associated TCR beta chains appeared HLA-restricted, with HLA associations seemingly driven largely by CMV exposure. In vitro tests confirmed that a few of the cytomegalovirus-associated TCR beta chains recognize cytomegalovirus antigens. Linkage disequilibrium might explain the correlated functional status among segregating V segments, but an unknown experimental factor could not be ruled out. Compared with equally common non-associated chains, HLA-associated TCR beta chains in a later analysis were more clonally expanded and had lower generation probabilities. A later analysis found that TCR association rates varied across HLA loci, with DRB1 alleles showing the most associated TCRs and HLA-C alleles the fewest. Because HLA typing was missing for some donors at each locus, association tests included only the typed subset. According to a later genetic analysis, donors in an Asian-associated ancestry cluster had fewer N-insertions in productive TCRs than the roughly 700-donor mean. Across donors, most TCR sequences were observed very rarely, whereas some public TCRs were present in many individuals. The study gave a list of about 150 TCR beta chains associated with cytomegalovirus. When HLA alleles, especially DR and DQ, strongly co-occurred, attributing TCR associations to individual alleles was difficult. A cluster of highly shared sequence variants was judged likely to be a technical artifact of the sequencing pipeline. The authors suggested that the approach could potentially be extended to other disease states and immunological phenotypes. Several of the top co-occurrence clusters appeared to be linked to parvovirus B19, influenza, CMV and Epstein-Barr virus, according to a later analysis.

The library was built by means of the immunoSEQ multiplex PCR assay. For the multiplex PCR, a mixture combining 60 forward primers for TCR Vbeta segments and 13 reverse primers for TCR Jbeta segments was used. The CDR3 region of rearranged TCR beta genes was amplified from genomic DNA by a multiplex PCR assay. Amplified TCR beta libraries were sequenced as 87-base-pair reads on the Illumina HiSeq System. Per the authors' processing: In a later analysis, roughly 80 million unique TCR beta chains were counted across the 690 or so repertoires, and roughly 11 million of these chains were shared by at least two donors. Raw reads were error-corrected and collapsed into unique sequences with a nearest-neighbor algorithm that merged closely related sequences to remove PCR and sequencing errors. V, D and J gene segments were assigned by aligning CDR3 sequences to IMGT reference sequences. Each retained sequence needed at least a six-nucleotide match to both a V gene segment and a J gene segment. Rearrangements were called productive when the CDR3 lacked stop codons and stayed in frame with V and J; all others were non-productive. CDR3 was defined according to IMGT convention as the region running from the second conserved V-encoded cysteine to the conserved J-encoded phenylalanine. The earlier analysis of 550 to 650 of the donors excluded any sequence lacking an unambiguous match to a single V gene segment. An earlier analysis of 500 to 600 of the donors classified V segments as functional when productive rearrangements were above 56.7% and as segregating when the standard deviation between donors was above 5%. A statistical classification framework was built for diagnosing cytomegalovirus status from the catalog of TCR beta chain sequences. A later analysis assigned V and J genes by comparing TCR nucleotide sequences with IMGT/GENE-DB human TR gene sequences. A later analysis assigned CDR3 sequences and most-parsimonious VDJ recombination scenarios with the TCRdist pipeline. In a later analysis, every TCR beta chain was defined by the combination of its CDR3 amino acid sequence and its V-gene family, and reads without a unique V-gene family were dropped. To address suspected cross-contamination and a sequencing artifact, a later analysis removed a few hundred highly shared, low-generation-probability nucleotide sequences. In a later analysis, a clonal expansion index was calculated for each public chain from normalized within-repertoire ranks of inferred template counts. In a later analysis, generation probabilities were computed with a VDJ recombination model fitted to out-of-frame rearrangements, and the resulting probabilities were checked against IGoR. A later analysis scored TCR-TCR, TCR-HLA and TCR-CMV co-occurrence with hypergeometric tests, applying a repertoire-size bias correction to TCR pairs. A later analysis estimated false discovery rates by permuting HLA or CMV assignments 20 times. In a later analysis, co-occurring TCRs were grouped with DBSCAN, and TCRdist sequence similarity was added when clustering was performed within HLA-allele-positive subsets. Repertoires with fewer than 30,000 or more than 120,000 public chains, plus five repertoires with anomalous nucleotide sharing, were excluded from co-occurrence clustering. The source is immuneACCESS, and TCRdb retained only in-frame sequences with V and J called. Part of the clones is not carried over; for the studies checked, unresolved V genes explain less than half of this, and the remainder is unexplained. V and J calls and clone size are copied from that table; D and trimming were computed from the DNA. Present in this sample are more than 75,000 clones, over 65% of which were seen just once. The ten largest make up roughly 9% of the sample.

To note about this clone: The antigen it recognizes is unknown. No clone much larger than this one lies a single base away; base qualities are absent.

The specimen sequenced was PBMCs. This receptor was obtained from a middle-aged man in good health and CMV-seropositive.

Here is the DNA: TGTGCCAGCAGCATGAGACAGGGGAGTTACAATGAGCAGTTCTTC. The translation is CASSMRQGSYNEQFF. This chain joins TRBV7-6 to TRBJ2-1; TRBD1 fits 8 bases in the junction. Taken from the germline V gene, the CDR1 and CDR2 loops are SGHVS and FNYEAQ. Trimming removed 5 bases from V and 4 bases from J; the gene matches leave 7 bases unexplained. The CDR3 holds 15 amino acids from the cysteine to the phenylalanine. The only DNA kept is the CDR3, 45 bases in frame from the first base.